A selection of T cell receptor beta chains follows, all from one sample in a study of OX40 agonist ivuxolimab in advanced cancers. TCRdb's table, derived via immunoSEQ multiplex PCR, lists solely in-frame clones and lacks some. The sample shows around 50,000 clones, 80% to 90% of them seen only once. Here the sequenced sample was CD4+ or CD8+ T cells sorted from blood, taken in a trial of the OX40 agonist ivuxolimab. The receptor set was obtained from an adult with an advanced solid tumor such as melanoma, head and neck, liver or kidney cancer. The CDR3 runs from the conserved cysteine through the conserved F or W. D genes are given only for firm matches. Expanded clones get a size class; other rows say once, few or many, or leave the size out.

j_gene	abundance	v_gene	d_gene	CDR3aa	CDR3nt
TRBJ2-1	once	TRBV28	TRBD2	CASSLRLAGGHEQFF	TGTGCCAGCAGTTTAAGACTAGCGGGAGGGCATGAGCAGTTCTTC
TRBJ2-1	-	TRBV7-8	TRBD2	CASGRALAGLMGPNEQFF	TGTGCCAGCGGAAGGGCCCTAGCGGGGTTGATGGGGCCAAATGAGCAGTTCTTC
TRBJ2-1	-	TRBV18	TRBD2	CASSPGLAGKGSYNEQFF	TGTGCCAGCTCACCCGGACTAGCGGGAAAAGGGTCCTACAATGAGCAGTTCTTC
TRBJ2-3	-	TRBV5-6	-	CASSAPQADTQYF	TGTGCCAGCAGCGCTCCACAGGCAGATACGCAGTATTTT
TRBJ1-1	-	TRBV28	TRBD1	CASSGPGQGPDSEAFF	TGTGCCAGCAGTGGCCCGGGACAGGGTCCAGACTCTGAAGCTTTCTTT
TRBJ2-2	-	TRBV28	TRBD2	CASSPPSGRTGELFF	TGTGCCAGCAGCCCCCCCAGCGGGAGAACCGGGGAGCTGTTTTTT
TRBJ2-7	-	TRBV9	TRBD2	CASSKGASGSYEQYF	TGTGCCAGCAGCAAAGGTGCTAGCGGGAGTTACGAGCAGTACTTC
TRBJ2-2	-	TRBV9	TRBD1	CASSLRDRGHSGELFF	TGTGCCAGCAGTTTGAGGGACAGGGGGCATAGCGGGGAGCTGTTTTTT
TRBJ2-1	-	TRBV29-1	-	CSVIKPISYNEQFF	TGCAGCGTTATAAAGCCGATCTCCTACAATGAGCAGTTCTTC
TRBJ1-2	-	TRBV5-6	-	CASSLIRQENYGYTF	TGTGCCAGCAGCTTAATAAGACAGGAGAACTATGGCTACACCTTC
TRBJ2-1	-	TRBV25-1	-	CASSELHYEQFF	TGTGCCAGCAGTGAACTTCACTATGAGCAGTTCTTC
TRBJ2-1	-	TRBV6-5	-	CASSYSGNNEQFF	TGTGCCAGCAGTTACTCCGGGAACAATGAGCAGTTCTTC
TRBJ2-1	-	TRBV2	-	CASEGDEQFF	TGTGCCAGCGAGGGGGATGAGCAGTTCTTC
TRBJ2-1	-	TRBV7-9	TRBD2	CASSFTSGRDEQFF	TGTGCCAGCAGCTTTACTAGCGGTAGGGATGAGCAGTTCTTC
TRBJ2-2	-	TRBV5-1	TRBD2	CASSPGLAGASTGELFF	TGCGCCAGCAGCCCAGGACTAGCGGGAGCGAGCACCGGGGAGCTGTTTTTT
TRBJ2-5	-	TRBV5-6	TRBD1	CASSQPGQSLGETQYF	TGTGCCAGCAGTCAGCCGGGACAGAGTTTAGGGGAGACCCAGTACTTC
TRBJ1-1	-	TRBV6-6	-	CASSYPVSEGGTEAFF	TGTGCCAGCAGTTACCCCGTATCGGAGGGGGGCACTGAAGCTTTCTTT
TRBJ1-1	-	TRBV27	-	CASSLSGTEAFF	TGTGCCAGCAGTTTATCCGGCACTGAAGCTTTCTTT
TRBJ2-1	-	TRBV4-1	-	CASSPTESSYNEQFF	TGCGCCAGCAGCCCAACAGAGAGCTCCTACAATGAGCAGTTCTTC
TRBJ2-7	-	TRBV11-2	TRBD2	CASSLPSGRNEQYF	TGTGCCAGCAGCTTACCTAGCGGGAGGAACGAGCAGTACTTC
TRBJ1-2	-	TRBV7-9	TRBD1	CASSPTGAFGYTF	TGTGCCAGCAGCCCCACAGGGGCGTTCGGCTACACCTTC
TRBJ1-1	-	TRBV25-1	-	CASTGSRGTEAFF	TGTGCCAGCACCGGAAGCCGGGGGACTGAAGCTTTCTTT
TRBJ1-1	once	TRBV19	-	CASTNRGDTEAFF	TGTGCCAGTACCAATAGAGGGGACACTGAAGCTTTCTTT
TRBJ1-1	-	TRBV7-8	-	CASSLGRLNTEAFF	TGTGCCAGCAGCTTAGGGCGGTTGAACACTGAAGCTTTCTTT